The count of the clone carrying this T cell receptor (beta chain) is one. Its cognate antigen is unknown. The data belong to a study of T cells in localized non-small cell lung cancer. Whole-study results and caveats: A median of 57 of the top 100 tumor clones appeared in adjacent lung, which was paired and uninvolved. Higher adjacent-lung clonality was associated with shorter survival. Investigators sequenced only a single tumor region, leaving heterogeneity possible. Uninvolved adjacent lung showed peak T cell clonality, exceeding tumor.

Data came from immunoSEQ multiplex PCR; TCRdb stores just in-frame clones and leaves some out. Among about 83,000 clones listed, approximately 80% were seen once. The sample here was peripheral blood, taken before any cancer treatment. This clonotype was obtained from a female donor older than 55 with stage I lung adenocarcinoma.

As DNA, the CDR3 is TGCGCCAGCAGCCAGGCCCTCGGAAATTACAGGGACGGGGTAGGTGGCTACACCTTC. This sequence encodes CASSQALGNYRDGVGGYTF. The V gene is TRBV4-1, the J gene TRBJ1-2; a possible D gene is TRBD1 (6 bases). This CDR3 has 19 residues. V shed 3 bases and J shed 7 bases, with 30 bases lying between them. CDR1 is MGHRA, CDR2 YSYEKL, per germline.